This paragraph covers one T cell receptor (beta chain) sequence. Its antigen is currently unknown. The data were taken from a study of cytomegalovirus exposure and HLA in healthy donors. Study-wide points: Some TCR beta chains (around 160 of them) were listed as cytomegalovirus-associated. Highly shared variants forming one cluster were likely a sequencing artifact. Previously analyzed data showed that most TCR beta V segments were productive at a frequency of about 87% or about 30%.

Germline assignment: CDR1 LNHDA and CDR2 SQIVND (reference sequence). The CDR3 is made up of 15 amino acids. The ends lost 5 bases at V and 2 bases at J; junction bases unmatched: 7. PCR primers comprised 60 Vbeta and 13 Jbeta primers. Only in-frame clones appear in the TCRdb table, and some are missing; sequencing was by immunoSEQ multiplex PCR. The sample has under 200,000 clones, roughly 83% seen once; the top ten hold less than 2.5%. This chain links TRBV19 with TRBJ2-3; 7 nucleotides match TRBD2. Material: PBMCs. The clonotype was recovered from a woman aged 45 to 65 in good health and CMV-seronegative. For the CDR3, the DNA is TGTGCCAGTAGTCGGTCTAGCGGACTCACAGATACGCAGTATTTT. It translates to CASSRSSGLTDTQYF.